This TCR beta chain appears in the sequencing data of a study of blood T cells in healthy people across ages. The authors ran a second PCR of roughly 6 to 12 cycles using a sample-barcoded 5' primer and a J-beta primer mix. TCRdb independently ran MiXCR on the 5' RACE reads; one entry per CDR3 protein. The sample holds about 930,000 distinct CDR3 sequences; approximately 32% are singletons and the top ten take roughly 10%. The extraction recovered at least 5.5 micrograms of total RNA per sample. Study conclusions and caveats: TCR beta diversity was tightly associated with the proportion of naive T cells.

The V gene's germline CDR1 is MNHEY and CDR2 SMNVEV (reference sequence). The CDR3 covers 14 residues. The V gene lost 2 bases and the J gene lost 5 bases, with 9 bases spanning the gap. The table lists this clonotype with a few counts. Its antigen remains unknown. The same sample was also used in a study of T cells of mothers and their children. That work contributes: A slight, non-significant increase in overlap was found for related mother-child pairs relative to unrelated pairs. No persistent microchimeric T cell clones were detected.

The J gene is TRBJ2-2, the V gene TRBV27; no firm D call. The TCR sequence derives from a woman between 40 and 55 years old in good health. Sequencing input: blood. The chain's CDR3 is CASSLNIATGELFF. The CDR3 coding sequence is TGTGCCAGCAGTTTAAATATCGCTACCGGGGAGCTGTTTTTT.